Sequencing of this T cell receptor (beta chain) was carried out in a study of T cells after posttransplantation cyclophosphamide. A marrow graft followed busulfan-fludarabine conditioning, with cyclophosphamide on days +3 and +4. Notes on the study in general: TRB clonality was highly associated with recipient CMV seropositivity and reactivation. TRB overlap between skin or GI tissue T cells and blood was limited.

Profiled with immunoSEQ multiplex PCR; TCRdb holds only in-frame clones, not every one. Of 30,000 to 45,000 clones detected, around 80% appear once; the ten largest clones hold roughly 8.1%. As for this clone: The antigen is undetermined.

Trimming cost V 8 bases and J 3 bases; bases outside gene matches: 10. From germline, CDR1 is WNHNN and CDR2 SYGVQD (reference sequence). There are 15 residues in the CDR3. The chain has TRBV10-1 and TRBJ2-1; 7 nucleotides agree with TRBD2. The input for sequencing was CD4+ T cells sorted from blood, taken approximately 2,000 days after a stem cell transplant with posttransplant cyclophosphamide. This clonotype was sampled from a female patient between 35 and 55 years old who received an allogeneic stem cell transplant from a related donor, was CMV-positive, and had no GVHD. The graft donor may have contributed some T cells. The CDR3 DNA follows: TGCGCCAGCGGCTTTGAGGCGGGGGTCTACAATGAGCAGTTCTTC. Residues: CASGFEAGVYNEQFF.